The 15 T cell receptor beta chains below all came from one sample that was sequenced in a study of T cell changes during pregnancy in multiple sclerosis. TCRdb's copy holds only in-frame clones and misses some; the assay was immunoSEQ multiplex PCR. The sample comprises tens of thousands of clones, less than 95% of which are singletons, and more than 2% rests with the top ten. The sample here was peripheral blood, taken in the third trimester of pregnancy. The receptors come from a female donor with multiple sclerosis, enrolled in a pregnancy study.

The gene calls are TRBV19 and TRBJ1-5, with D maybe TRBD1 (5 bases). The germline gives CDR1 LNHDA, CDR2 SQIVND (reference sequence). V lost 4 bases and J 9 bases, leaving 13 bases between the germline ends. This CDR3 contains 13 residues. This CDR3 is CASSTTRRGPQHF. In DNA, the CDR3 is TGTGCCAGTAGTACCACCAGAAGGGGGCCCCAGCATTTT.

In this sample, this clone turned up once. The CDR3 nucleotides read TGTGCCAGCAGTGAATATCGGACATCTTCCTACGAGCAGTACTTC. This gives the protein CASSEYRTSSYEQYF. V and J are TRBV6-1 and TRBJ2-7, with D possibly being TRBD1 (5 bases). The CDR3 has 15 amino acids. Looked up from germline, CDR1 is MNHNS and CDR2 is SASEGT. V shed 2 bases and J shed 1 base, with 12 bases lying between them.

The rearrangement joins TRBV21-1 to TRBJ1-1; TRBD1, the table's D call, was not compared with the DNA. TRBV21-1 is described as a pseudogene. CDR3 length equals 18 residues. This chain's CDR3 is CASSVPRDRGPEDTEAFF. The DNA of the CDR3 is TGTGCCAGCAGCGTCCCCCGGGACAGGGGGCCAGAGGACACTGAAGCTTTCTTT.

The chain is built from TRBV7-2 and TRBJ2-3, with TRBD2 identical over 8 bases. Germline CDR1 and CDR2: SGHTA and FQGNSA. Unmatched junction bases numbered 3, after V lost 8 bases and J lost 2 bases. The CDR3 has 13 residues. CDR3 residues: CASAAGATDTQYF. The CDR3 region has the DNA TGTGCCAGCGCAGCGGGGGCCACAGATACGCAGTATTTT.

V is TRBV7-2 and J is TRBJ1-6; possible D gene TRBD1, 6 bases. Germline CDR1 reads SGHTA; CDR2 reads FQGNSA. The CDR3 is made up of 17 amino acids. The V gene lost 4 bases and the J gene lost 0 bases, with 13 bases spanning the gap. CDR3 loop: CASSSDSPSSYNSPLHF. Written as DNA, the CDR3 is TGTGCCAGCAGCTCGGACAGTCCTAGCTCCTATAATTCACCCCTCCACTTT.

This chain links TRBV27 with TRBJ1-1, with D maybe TRBD1 (6 bases). This CDR3 has 14 residues. Per the germline V gene, CDR1 is MNHEY and CDR2 is SMNVEV (reference sequence). The ends were cut back, 5 bases at V and 0 bases at J, with 10 bases in the middle. The CDR3 protein is CASSPGHMNTEAFF. In DNA form, the CDR3 reads TGTGCCAGCAGTCCGGGACACATGAACACTGAAGCTTTCTTT.

This clone is a singleton in its sample. The chain has TRBV6-1 and TRBJ2-1, with TRBD2 matching 10 bases. With V trimmed by 3 bases and J by 8 bases, 10 bases remained unmatched. The CDR3 length is 16 residues. CDR1 is MNHNS and CDR2 is SASEGT in the germline V gene. The CDR3 DNA reads as TGTGCCAGCAGTGATTATAGCGGGGGGCCCCGGTATGAGCAGTTCTTC. Protein: CASSDYSGGPRYEQFF.

The chain recombines TRBV5-4 with TRBJ2-7, with D tentatively TRBD1 (5 bases). Germline V CDR1 and CDR2: SGHNT, YYREEE (reference sequence). This CDR3 is built from 13 residues. Trimming cost V 0 bases and J 3 bases, with 7 bases left between them. CDR3 sequence reads: CASSLGQNYEQYF. The CDR3 coding sequence is TGTGCCAGCAGCTTGGGACAGAACTACGAGCAGTACTTC.

The V call is TRBV6-5, the J call TRBJ1-1, with 9 bases fitting TRBD1. Germline loops: CDR1 MNHEY, CDR2 SVGAGI. Trimming removed 3 bases from V and 6 bases from J; junction bases left unmatched: 2. CDR3 length equals 13 residues. CDR3 sequence reads: CASSYRQGAEAFF. CDR3 nucleotide sequence: TGTGCCAGCAGTTATAGACAGGGGGCTGAAGCTTTCTTT.

The chain employs TRBV6-5 and TRBJ1-5; 9 positions agree with TRBD1. The CDR3 runs to 14 residues. Looked up from germline, CDR1 is MNHEY and CDR2 is SVGAGI. The junction had 4 bases not matched to a gene; V was cut back by 6 bases and J by 4 bases. The CDR3 loop reads CASRGTGRNQPQHF. The CDR3 coding sequence is TGTGCCAGCAGAGGGACAGGGAGAAATCAGCCCCAGCATTTT.

This chain connects TRBV11-3 to TRBJ2-1, with D perhaps matching TRBD1 (6 bases). Trimming pared 1 base from V and 6 bases from J, leaving 13 bases between. This CDR3 spans 15 amino acids. CDR1 is SGHNT, CDR2 YENEEA, per germline. The CDR3 sequence: CASSLGRTAANEQFF. In DNA, the CDR3 is TGTGCCAGCAGCTTAGGCCGGACAGCTGCCAATGAGCAGTTCTTC.

This sequence joins TRBV7-8 and TRBJ1-5; 9 bases match TRBD1. Germline V CDR1 and CDR2: SGHVS, FQNEAQ. The CDR3 spans 16 residues. With V trimmed by 4 bases and J by 2 bases, 6 bases remained unmatched. The CDR3 sequence is CASSSWTGEGNQPQHF. Here the CDR3 DNA reads TGTGCCAGCAGCTCGTGGACAGGGGAAGGCAATCAGCCCCAGCATTTT.

The chain couples TRBV7-6 to TRBJ1-1; TRBD1 aligns across 7 bases. The junction had 2 bases not matched to a gene; V was cut back by 3 bases and J by 1 base. Germline-derived CDR1 and CDR2 are SGHVS and FNYEAQ. This CDR3 is built from 14 residues. As DNA, the CDR3 is TGTGCCAGCAGCTTGAGACAGGGGAACACTGAAGCTTTCTTT. Translation: CASSLRQGNTEAFF.

This rearrangement joins TRBV4-2 to TRBJ2-1; 9 nucleotides agree with TRBD2. Germline V gives CDR1 LGHNA, CDR2 YNFKEQ. V dropped 0 bases and J dropped 2; count of bases not matched to a gene: 2. This CDR3 is built from 16 residues. The CDR3: CASSQESGGTYNEQFF. The CDR3 DNA reads TGTGCCAGCAGCCAAGAGAGCGGGGGGACCTACAATGAGCAGTTCTTC.

This clone was picked up one time. V gene TRBV7-3 combines with J gene TRBJ1-1; no clear D. The CDR3 loop spans 13 amino acids. Looked up from germline, CDR1 is SGHTA and CDR2 is FQGTGA. Trimming pared 3 bases from V and 3 bases from J, leaving 8 bases between. The CDR3 is CASSFSTDTEAFF. CDR3 in DNA: TGTGCCAGCAGCTTTTCAACAGACACTGAAGCTTTCTTT.